This TCR beta chain emerged from a study of regulatory T cells in long-lasting Graves disease. The V gene's germline CDR1 is SGDLS and CDR2 YYNGEE. The V gene end was trimmed by 4 bases and the J gene end by 7 bases; junction bases not matched to a gene: 8. This CDR3 region has 14 residues. As for time point: newly diagnosed GD, antithyroid drugs for less than 3 months. PBMC-derived RNA was used for the TCR library. Sequencing libraries for TCR beta were prepared with iRepertoire HTBI primers and Arm-PCR of CDR3 regions. TCRdb reprocessed the multiplex PCR reads via MiXCR and lists one record per CDR3 protein. This table holds about 530,000 distinct CDR3 sequences, approximately 16% found once. In addition, the sample was reused for a study of T cells in Graves' hyperthyroidism and ophthalmopathy.

The sequencing here drew on peripheral blood mononuclear cells (PBMCs), taken at new diagnosis, from a patient treated with antithyroid drugs. V and J are TRBV9 and TRBJ2-7; 10 bases map to TRBD1. The receptor was isolated from a woman aged 35-65 years with Graves disease. Here the CDR3 reads CASSPGTGVEEQYF. The CDR3 DNA reads TGTGCCAGCAGCCCGGGGACAGGGGTGGAGGAGCAGTACTTC. Full variable domain (rest looked up from reference TRBV9 and TRBJ2-7): DSGVTQTPKHLITATGQRVTLRCSPRSGDLSVYWYQQSLDQGLQFLIQYYNGEERAKGNILERFSAQQFPDLHSELNLSSLELGDSALYFCASSPGTGVEEQYFGPGTRLTVT.